Listed below are T cell receptor beta chains from one sample, sequenced in a study of blood T cell repertoires in COVID-19. The table came from immunoSEQ multiplex PCR; TCRdb's copy has only in-frame clones and leaves some out. The repertoire includes 300,000 to 450,000 clones, 80% to 90% of them detected once, and about 2.3% sits in the top ten. The sample taken for sequencing was peripheral blood. Receptors were obtained from a woman aged 60 to 75 with COVID-19, enrolled during active disease. Both conserved end residues are part of each CDR3. A D gene is named only where the DNA matches it firmly. Not all rows give a size; the values are once, few, many and, for expanded clones, a class.

DNA | CDR3 | J | length | size | V | D
TGCAGCGTTGATTTGGGGGCTAAGGACGAGCAGTACTTC | CSVDLGAKDEQYF | TRBJ2-7 | 13 | NA | TRBV29-1 | NA
TGCGCCAGCAGTGAGTCCGGGACAGGGGGCAGGAATGGCTACACCTTC | CASSESGTGGRNGYTF | TRBJ1-2 | 16 | NA | TRBV10-2 | TRBD1
TGTGCCAGTAAGCGGAGGGAAGGCTACACCTTC | CASKRREGYTF | TRBJ1-2 | 11 | NA | TRBV19 | NA
TGTGCCACCAGCACCCGACAGCCCCCGAACACCGGGGAGCTGTTTTTT | CATSTRQPPNTGELFF | TRBJ2-2 | 16 | NA | TRBV15 | NA
TGTGCCAGCGGGACATTAAACATTCAGTACTTC | CASGTLNIQYF | TRBJ2-4 | 11 | NA | TRBV2 | NA
TGTGCCAGCTCACCACCGTGGGCGGGGGGTAACAATGAGCAGTTCTTC | CASSPPWAGGNNEQFF | TRBJ2-1 | 16 | NA | TRBV18 | TRBD2
TGTGCCAGCAGCGTAGCAGGGAGGCTCGGTCAGCCCCAGCATTTT | CASSVAGRLGQPQHF | TRBJ1-5 | 15 | NA | TRBV9 | NA
TGTGCCAGCAGTTCAGGGTCCCTAGGAAACACCATATATTTT | CASSSGSLGNTIYF | TRBJ1-3 | 14 | NA | TRBV6-7 | NA
TGTGCCAGCAGCCACGACGAGGGGGCCGGTGAAGCTTTCTTT | CASSHDEGAGEAFF | TRBJ1-1 | 14 | NA | TRBV2 | TRBD1
TGTGCCAGCAGGGTGTTAGCGGGGGGACCATCATACGAGCAGTACTTC | CASRVLAGGPSYEQYF | TRBJ2-7 | 16 | NA | TRBV28 | TRBD2
TGTGCCAGCAGCCCATGGGACAGCTCCTACGAGCAGTACTTC | CASSPWDSSYEQYF | TRBJ2-7 | 14 | NA | TRBV11-2 | TRBD1
TGTGCCAGCAGCTTAGGACAGGGGACTCAAGCTTTCTTT | CASSLGQGTQAFF | TRBJ1-1 | 13 | NA | TRBV7-8 | TRBD1
TGTGCCAGCAGCTTAGACTACTCAGGGACAGATACGCAGTATTTT | CASSLDYSGTDTQYF | TRBJ2-3 | 15 | NA | TRBV7-6 | NA
TGTGCCAGCAGCTATTCTCAGGGGGCGGGGGACACTGAAGCTTTCTTT | CASSYSQGAGDTEAFF | TRBJ1-1 | 16 | few | TRBV7-9 | TRBD1
TGTGCCAGCAGCGTAACGGACAGGAGAAACACTGAAGCTTTCTTT | CASSVTDRRNTEAFF | TRBJ1-1 | 15 | NA | TRBV2 | TRBD1
TGTGCCAGCGGGCGCCCGAACACTGAAGCTTTCTTT | CASGRPNTEAFF | TRBJ1-1 | 12 | once | TRBV6-5 | NA
TGTGCCAGCAGTGAAACGGGACTAGCGGGGAGCACAGATACGCAGTATTTT | CASSETGLAGSTDTQYF | TRBJ2-3 | 17 | once | TRBV2 | TRBD2
TGTGCCAGCAGTTCGCGGGGACCTAGATCCCCGAATGAAAAACTGTTTTTT | CASSSRGPRSPNEKLFF | TRBJ1-4 | 17 | NA | TRBV11-2 | NA
TGTGCCAGCAGTCCCCTCGGGGATACGCAGTATTTT | CASSPLGDTQYF | TRBJ2-3 | 12 | few | TRBV6-5 | NA
TGTGCCAGCAGCTTCCTGACAGGGGCCTACGAGCAGTACTTC | CASSFLTGAYEQYF | TRBJ2-7 | 14 | once | TRBV7-3 | TRBD1
TGTGCCATCGCTAGTGGGACAGTGAACACCGGGGAGCTGTTTTTT | CAIASGTVNTGELFF | TRBJ2-2 | 15 | NA | TRBV6-5 | TRBD1
TGTGCCAGCAGTAGGAGTTATAATTCACCCCTCCACTTT | CASSRSYNSPLHF | TRBJ1-6 | 13 | NA | TRBV28 | NA
TGTGCCAGCAGCTTTGGAGGGAACACCGGGGAGCTGTTTTTT | CASSFGGNTGELFF | TRBJ2-2 | 14 | NA | TRBV7-3 | NA